The 10 T cell receptor beta chains given below trace back to one sample, sequenced in a study of T cell responses to AZD1222 COVID-19 vaccine. TCRdb's table, derived via immunoSEQ multiplex PCR, lists solely in-frame clones and lacks some. The table includes over 90,000 clones, approximately 88% detected once. Sequencing used peripheral blood, obtained 28 days after the second AZD1222 dose. The receptors shown here come from an adult who received the AZD1222 COVID-19 vaccine.

This clone was seen a few times. V and J are TRBV5-4 and TRBJ2-7; 7 nucleotides align to TRBD1. V was pared by 0 bases and J by 1 base, with 4 bases of the junction left unmatched. The CDR3 extends over 15 amino acids. Germline loops: CDR1 SGHNT, CDR2 YYREEE (reference sequence). Here the CDR3 reads CASSLGQGRSYEQYF. CDR3 nucleotide sequence: TGTGCCAGCAGCTTGGGACAGGGCCGATCCTACGAGCAGTACTTC.

This clone has a handful of counts. The same CDR3 also results from other DNA sequences found in this sample. The chain has TRBV28 and TRBJ2-7, with D hard to call. This CDR3 contains 13 residues. V was pared by 2 bases and J by 1 base, with 6 bases between. Germline V gene data show CDR1 as MDHEN and CDR2 as SYDVKM. CDR3 bases: TGTGCCAGCAGTTTAGGGTTATCCTACGAGCAGTACTTC. Residues: CASSLGLSYEQYF.

This rearrangement joins TRBV3-1 (or the pseudogene TRBV3-2) to TRBJ1-1, with 8 bases matching TRBD1. V lost 4 bases and J lost 1; bases outside the gene matches: 2. The germline CDR1 and CDR2 sequences are LGHDT and YNNKEL (reference sequence). There are 14 residues in the CDR3. CDR3 coding DNA: TGTGCCAGCAGCCCCGACAGGGGGAACACTGAAGCTTTCTTT. The encoded protein is CASSPDRGNTEAFF.

This clone showed up just once. The chain is built from TRBV6-5 and TRBJ2-7; TRBD1 matches at 8 bases. V shed 6 bases, J shed 4 bases, and the junction held 8 bases outside the gene matches. The CDR3 is 14 amino acids. The V gene's germline CDR1 is MNHEY and CDR2 SVGAGI. CDR3 sequence (DNA): TGTGCCAGCAGCTCAGACAGGGGTAGATACGAGCAGTACTTC. Protein sequence: CASSSDRGRYEQYF.

V and J are TRBV2 and TRBJ2-7; D remains ambiguous. Per germline, CDR1 SNHLY and CDR2 FYNNEI. V was trimmed by 9 bases and J by 3 bases, leaving 9 bases between them. This CDR3 has 11 amino acids. CDR3 loop: CASGIVYEQYF. Here the CDR3 DNA reads TGTGCCAGTGGAATTGTCTACGAGCAGTACTTC.

The chain carries TRBV19 and TRBJ1-5; D call uncertain. This CDR3 spans 14 amino acids. The V and J ends lost 3 bases and 0 bases respectively, with 6 bases between them. Germline-derived CDR1 and CDR2 are LNHDA and SQIVND (reference sequence). The CDR3 DNA reads as TGTGCCAGTAGTATTCAGCGTAGCAATCAGCCCCAGCATTTT. Its translation is CASSIQRSNQPQHF. Full variable domain (rest looked up from reference TRBV19 and TRBJ1-5): DGGITQSPKYLFRKEGQNVTLSCEQNLNHDAMYWYRQDPGQGLRLIYYSQIVNDFQKGDIAEGYSVSREKKESFPLTVTSAQKNPTAFYLCASSIQRSNQPQHFGDGTRLSIL.

This chain connects TRBV11-2 to TRBJ2-1; 10 nucleotides match TRBD1. Germline V gives CDR1 SGHAT, CDR2 FQNNGV. This CDR3 comprises 15 residues. The trim removed 5 bases at V and 5 bases at J, leaving 6 bases unmatched. CDR3 residues: CASSKDRGANNEQFF. The CDR3 nucleotides read TGTGCCAGCAGCAAGGACAGGGGGGCGAACAATGAGCAGTTCTTC.

V gene TRBV6-1 combines with J gene TRBJ2-7; 7 bases match TRBD2. The CDR3 contains 16 residues. In germline, CDR1 is MNHNS, CDR2 SASEGT. V lost 1 base, J lost 6 bases, and 12 bases stayed unmatched. DNA of the CDR3: TGTGCCAGCAGTGAAGGGGGGGGGAGGCCGCCGGGCGAGCAGTACTTC. Translated: CASSEGGGRPPGEQYF.

The chain has TRBV4-1 and TRBJ2-1; 7 bases are a match to TRBD2. V trimming: 1 base; J trimming: 2 bases; junction bases outside the gene matches: 5. The CDR3 is 16 amino acids. Germline V gene lookup returns CDR1 MGHRA and CDR2 YSYEKL. The CDR3 DNA sequence: TGCGCCAGCAGCCAAGGGGCGGGAGTAGCCTACAATGAGCAGTTCTTC. It translates to CASSQGAGVAYNEQFF.

This clone was recorded only once. The chain is built from TRBV19 and TRBJ2-5, with D uncertain. Germline CDR1 and CDR2: LNHDA and SQIVND (reference sequence). This CDR3 has 14 residues. The germline V and J ends were trimmed by 3 bases and 0 bases, with 8 bases remaining between them. The CDR3 DNA is TGTGCCAGTAGTATTTCTCGAAACCAAGAGACCCAGTACTTC. This codes for CASSISRNQETQYF.